What follows are 2 T cell receptor beta chains derived from one specimen sequenced in a study of monozygotic twins with cystic fibrosis. Sequencing was performed with immunoSEQ multiplex PCR; in TCRdb, only in-frame clones are kept and a portion is missing. The profile shows some 22,000 clones, approximately 97% of them singletons. Sequencing input: blood. The receptors here all came from a girl between 10 and 17 years old with cystic fibrosis.

V gene TRBV9 combines with J gene TRBJ2-1; D could derive from TRBD1 or TRBD2 (5 bases each). Germline values: CDR1 SGDLS, CDR2 YYNGEE. V was pared by 2 bases and J by 0 bases, with 12 bases between. The length of the CDR3 is 16 residues. CDR3 loop: CASSVRWGSSYNEQFF. The CDR3 nucleotides are TGTGCCAGCAGCGTCCGGTGGGGGTCCTCCTACAATGAGCAGTTCTTC. The variable domain in full, completed from reference TRBV9 and TRBJ2-1, reads DSGVTQTPKHLITATGQRVTLRCSPRSGDLSVYWYQQSLDQGLQFLIQYYNGEERAKGNILERFSAQQFPDLHSELNLSSLELGDSALYFCASSVRWGSSYNEQFFGPGTRLTVL.

This chain uses TRBV30 with TRBJ1-1; 8 positions match TRBD1. Germline CDR1 reads GTSNPN; CDR2 reads SVGIG (reference sequence). This CDR3 is built from 12 residues. Trimming cost V 8 bases and J 1 base; bases outside gene matches: 3. CDR3 DNA sequence: TGTGCCGGGGACAGGTCGAACACTGAAGCTTTCTTT. Translating gives CAGDRSNTEAFF.